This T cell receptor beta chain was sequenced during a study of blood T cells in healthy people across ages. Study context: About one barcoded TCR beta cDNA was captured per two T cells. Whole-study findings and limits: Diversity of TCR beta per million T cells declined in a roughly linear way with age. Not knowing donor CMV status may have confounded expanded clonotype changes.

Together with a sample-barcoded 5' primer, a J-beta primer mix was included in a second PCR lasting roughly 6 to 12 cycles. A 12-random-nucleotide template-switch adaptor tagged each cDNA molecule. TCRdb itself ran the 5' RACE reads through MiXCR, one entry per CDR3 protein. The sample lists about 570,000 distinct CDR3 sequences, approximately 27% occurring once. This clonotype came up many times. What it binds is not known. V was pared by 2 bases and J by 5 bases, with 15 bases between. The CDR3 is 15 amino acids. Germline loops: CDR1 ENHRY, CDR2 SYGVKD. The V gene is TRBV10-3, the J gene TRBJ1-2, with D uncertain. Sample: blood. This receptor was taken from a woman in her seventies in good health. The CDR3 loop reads CAISENGALYYGYTF. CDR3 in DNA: TGTGCCATCAGTGAGAACGGAGCCCTATATTATGGCTACACCTTC.